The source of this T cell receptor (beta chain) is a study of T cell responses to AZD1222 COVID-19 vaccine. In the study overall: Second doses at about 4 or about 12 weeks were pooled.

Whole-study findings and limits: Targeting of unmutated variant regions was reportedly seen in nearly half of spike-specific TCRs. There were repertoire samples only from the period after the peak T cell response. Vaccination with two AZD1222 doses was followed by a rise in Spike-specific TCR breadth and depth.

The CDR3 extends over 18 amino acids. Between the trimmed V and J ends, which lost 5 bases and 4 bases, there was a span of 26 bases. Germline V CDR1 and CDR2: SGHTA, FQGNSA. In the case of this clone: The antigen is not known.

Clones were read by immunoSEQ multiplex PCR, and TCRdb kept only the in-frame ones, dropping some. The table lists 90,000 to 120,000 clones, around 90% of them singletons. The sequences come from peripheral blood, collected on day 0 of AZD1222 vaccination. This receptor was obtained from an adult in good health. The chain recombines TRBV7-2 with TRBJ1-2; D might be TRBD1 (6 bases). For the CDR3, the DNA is TGTGCCAGCAGCCTCTTCGCGGTAACAGGGAGTGCAGTCTATGGCTACACCTTC. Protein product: CASSLFAVTGSAVYGYTF.